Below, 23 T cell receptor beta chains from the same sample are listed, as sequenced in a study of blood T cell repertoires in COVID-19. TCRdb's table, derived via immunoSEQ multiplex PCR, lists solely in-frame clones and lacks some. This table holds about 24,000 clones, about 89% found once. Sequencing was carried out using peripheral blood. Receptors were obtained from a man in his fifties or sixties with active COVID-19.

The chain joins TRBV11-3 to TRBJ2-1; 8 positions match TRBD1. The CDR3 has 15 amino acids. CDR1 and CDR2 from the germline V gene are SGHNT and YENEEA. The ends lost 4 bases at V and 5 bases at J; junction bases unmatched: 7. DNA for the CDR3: TGTGCCAGCAGCTCTTCGGGACAGGTGAACAATGAGCAGTTCTTC. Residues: CASSSSGQVNNEQFF. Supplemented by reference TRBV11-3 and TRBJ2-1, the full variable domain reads EAGVVQSPRYKIIEKKQPVAFWCNPISGHNTLYWYLQNLGQGPELLIRYENEEAVDDSQLPKDRFSAERLKGVDSTLKIQPAELGDSAVYLCASSSSGQVNNEQFFGPGTRLTVL.

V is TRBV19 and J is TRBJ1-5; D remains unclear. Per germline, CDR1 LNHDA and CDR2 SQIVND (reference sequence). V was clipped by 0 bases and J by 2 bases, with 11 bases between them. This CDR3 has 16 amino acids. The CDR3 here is CASSIEGVRGNQPQHF. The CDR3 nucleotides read TGTGCCAGTAGTATAGAAGGTGTGAGGGGCAATCAGCCCCAGCATTTT.

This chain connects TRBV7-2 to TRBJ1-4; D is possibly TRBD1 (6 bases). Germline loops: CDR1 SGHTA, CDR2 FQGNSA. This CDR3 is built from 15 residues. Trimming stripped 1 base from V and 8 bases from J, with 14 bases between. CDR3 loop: CASSLVPGVREKLFF. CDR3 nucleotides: TGTGCCAGCAGCTTAGTTCCAGGGGTTCGAGAAAAACTGTTTTTT.

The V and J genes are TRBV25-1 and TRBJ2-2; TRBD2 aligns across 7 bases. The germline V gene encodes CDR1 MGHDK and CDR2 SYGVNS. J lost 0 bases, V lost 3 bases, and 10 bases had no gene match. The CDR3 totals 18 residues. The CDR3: CASSDSSLAATNTGELFF. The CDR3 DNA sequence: TGTGCCAGCAGTGATAGCTCCCTAGCGGCCACGAACACCGGGGAGCTGTTTTTT.

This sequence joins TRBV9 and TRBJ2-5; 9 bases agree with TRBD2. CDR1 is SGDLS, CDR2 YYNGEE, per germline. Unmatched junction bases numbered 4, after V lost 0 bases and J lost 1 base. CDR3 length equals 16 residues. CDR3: CASSVGVRGGQETQYF. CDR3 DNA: TGTGCCAGCAGCGTAGGGGTGCGGGGGGGCCAAGAGACCCAGTACTTC.

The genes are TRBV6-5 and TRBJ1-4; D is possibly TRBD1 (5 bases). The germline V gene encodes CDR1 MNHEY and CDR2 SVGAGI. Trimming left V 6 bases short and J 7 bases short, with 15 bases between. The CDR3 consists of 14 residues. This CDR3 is CASSRSGQVEKLFF. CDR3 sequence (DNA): TGTGCCAGCAGCCGTTCCGGACAAGTTGAAAAACTGTTTTTT.

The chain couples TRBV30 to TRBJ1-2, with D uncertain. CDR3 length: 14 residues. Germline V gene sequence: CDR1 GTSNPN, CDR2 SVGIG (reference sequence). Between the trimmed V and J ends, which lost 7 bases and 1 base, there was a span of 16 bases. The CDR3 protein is CASTTDGVNYGYTF. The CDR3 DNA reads TGTGCCTCCACGACGGACGGGGTTAACTATGGCTACACCTTC.

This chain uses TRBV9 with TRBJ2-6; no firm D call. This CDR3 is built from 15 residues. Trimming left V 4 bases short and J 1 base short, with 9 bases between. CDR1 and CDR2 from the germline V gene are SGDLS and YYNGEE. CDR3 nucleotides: TGTGCCAGCAGCCCCCTCGGGTCTGGGGCCAACGTCCTGACTTTC. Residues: CASSPLGSGANVLTF.

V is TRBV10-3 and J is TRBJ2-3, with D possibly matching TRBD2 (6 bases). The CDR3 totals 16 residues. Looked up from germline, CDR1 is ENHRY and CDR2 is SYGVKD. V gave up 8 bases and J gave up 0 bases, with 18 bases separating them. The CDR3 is CAIRFGGKTSTDTQYF. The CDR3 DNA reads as TGTGCCATCCGGTTTGGGGGGAAAACTAGCACAGATACGCAGTATTTT.

The CDR3 sequence is CASSAGQGAGYTF. In DNA, the CDR3 is TGTGCCAGCTCAGCGGGACAGGGAGCGGGCTACACCTTC. The V and J genes are TRBV18 and TRBJ1-2; TRBD1 aligns across 9 bases. From germline, CDR1 is KGHSH and CDR2 LQKENI. Trimming took 5 bases from V and 8 from J; bases not matched to a gene: 6. The CDR3 runs to 13 residues.

CDR3 DNA sequence: TGTGCCATCAGTAACCCGGGACAGCCCTACAATGAGCAGTTCTTC. It specifies CAISNPGQPYNEQFF. This chain links TRBV10-3 with TRBJ2-1; 7 nucleotides agree with TRBD1. V lost 5 bases and J lost 2; bases outside the gene matches: 6. CDR1 is ENHRY and CDR2 is SYGVKD in the germline V gene. The CDR3 covers 15 residues.

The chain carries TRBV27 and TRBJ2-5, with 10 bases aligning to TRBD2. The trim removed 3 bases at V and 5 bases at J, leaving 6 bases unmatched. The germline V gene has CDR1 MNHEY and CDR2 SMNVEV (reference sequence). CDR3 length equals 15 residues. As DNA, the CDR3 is TGTGCCAGCAGTTTTTCGAGCGGGAGGGGGGAGACCCAGTACTTC. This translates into CASSFSSGRGETQYF.

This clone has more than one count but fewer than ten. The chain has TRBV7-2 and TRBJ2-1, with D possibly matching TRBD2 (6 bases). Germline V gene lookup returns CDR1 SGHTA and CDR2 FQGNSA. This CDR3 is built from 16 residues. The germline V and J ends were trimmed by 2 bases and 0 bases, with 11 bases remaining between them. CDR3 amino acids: CASSLSGPSSYNEQFF. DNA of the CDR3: TGTGCCAGCAGCTTAAGCGGGCCGAGCTCCTACAATGAGCAGTTCTTC. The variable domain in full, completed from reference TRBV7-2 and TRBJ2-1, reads GAGVSQSPSNKVTEKGKDVELRCDPISGHTALYWYRQSLGQGLEFLIYFQGNSAPDKSGLPSDRFSAERTGGSVSTLTIQRTQQEDSAVYLCASSLSGPSSYNEQFFGPGTRLTVL.

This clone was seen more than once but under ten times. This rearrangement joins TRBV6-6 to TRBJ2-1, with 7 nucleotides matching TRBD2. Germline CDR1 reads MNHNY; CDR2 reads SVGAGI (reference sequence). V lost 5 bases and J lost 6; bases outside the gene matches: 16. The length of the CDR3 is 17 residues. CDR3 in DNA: TGTGCCAGCAGTCCAGGACTAGAGGGTAGCAGGACCAATGAGCAGTTCTTC. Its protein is CASSPGLEGSRTNEQFF.

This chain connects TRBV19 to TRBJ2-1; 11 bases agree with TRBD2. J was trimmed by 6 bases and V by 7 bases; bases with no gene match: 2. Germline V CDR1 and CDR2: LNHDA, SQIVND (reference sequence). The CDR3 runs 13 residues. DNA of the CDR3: TGTGCCAGTAAGACTAGCGGGACCAATGAGCAGTTCTTC. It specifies CASKTSGTNEQFF.

In nucleotides, the CDR3 is TGCAGCGCAGGGGACTGGGGTACGCAGTATTTT. It encodes CSAGDWGTQYF. This chain connects TRBV29-1 to TRBJ2-3, with D perhaps assigned TRBD1 or TRBD2 (6 bases each). Trimming left V 7 bases short and J 8 bases short, with 13 bases between. Germline lookup yields CDR1 SQVTM and CDR2 ANQGSEA. The CDR3 has 11 amino acids.

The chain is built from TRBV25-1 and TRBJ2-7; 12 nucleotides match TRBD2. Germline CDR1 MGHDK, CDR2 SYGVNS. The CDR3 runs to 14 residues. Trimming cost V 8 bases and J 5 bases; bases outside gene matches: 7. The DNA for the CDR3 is TGTGCCAGCCAACTAGCGGGAGGACGCAACGAGCAGTACTTC. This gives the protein CASQLAGGRNEQYF.

Here the CDR3 reads CASSPLGGDTQYF. The CDR3 bases are TGTGCCAGCTCACCACTGGGGGGTGATACGCAGTATTTT. This rearrangement joins TRBV18 to TRBJ2-3; D is possibly TRBD2 (6 bases). This CDR3 region has 13 residues. V lost 1 base and J lost 6, with 8 bases in between. Germline assignment: CDR1 KGHSH and CDR2 LQKENI.

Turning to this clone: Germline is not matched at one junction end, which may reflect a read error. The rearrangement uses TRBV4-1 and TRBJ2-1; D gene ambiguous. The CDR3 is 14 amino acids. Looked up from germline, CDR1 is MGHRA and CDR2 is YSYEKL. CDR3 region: CASSKESVYNEQFF. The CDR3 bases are TGCGCCAGCAGCAAAGAGTCCGTTTACAATGAGCAGTTCTTC.

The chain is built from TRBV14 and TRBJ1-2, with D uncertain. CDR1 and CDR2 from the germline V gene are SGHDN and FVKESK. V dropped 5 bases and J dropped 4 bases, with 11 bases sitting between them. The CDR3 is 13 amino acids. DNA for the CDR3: TGTGCCAGCAGCTTCAGTCTCCTCTATGGCTACACCTTC. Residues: CASSFSLLYGYTF.

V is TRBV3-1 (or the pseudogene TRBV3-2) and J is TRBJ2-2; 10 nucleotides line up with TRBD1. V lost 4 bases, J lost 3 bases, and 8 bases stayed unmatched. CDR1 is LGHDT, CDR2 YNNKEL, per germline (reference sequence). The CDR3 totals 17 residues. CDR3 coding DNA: TGTGCCAGCAGCCGAGCACGACAGGGGGCAGACACCGGGGAGCTGTTTTTT. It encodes CASSRARQGADTGELFF.

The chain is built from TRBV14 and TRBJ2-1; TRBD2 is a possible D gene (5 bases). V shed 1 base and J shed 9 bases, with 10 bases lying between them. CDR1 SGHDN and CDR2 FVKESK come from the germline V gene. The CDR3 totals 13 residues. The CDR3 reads CASSQVRGLEQFF. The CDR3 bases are TGTGCCAGCAGCCAAGTTCGAGGGCTTGAGCAGTTCTTC.

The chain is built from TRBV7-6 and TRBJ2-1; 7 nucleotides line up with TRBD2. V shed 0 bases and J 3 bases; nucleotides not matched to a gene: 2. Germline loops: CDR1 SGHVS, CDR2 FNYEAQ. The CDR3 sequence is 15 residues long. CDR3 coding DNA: TGTGCCAGCAGCTTAGCGGGGACTATCTACAATGAGCAGTTCTTC. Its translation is CASSLAGTIYNEQFF.